The TCR beta chain under discussion was sequenced for a study of blood T cells in healthy people across ages (dated by TCRdb to about 2015). Background for the entire study: Template switching captured roughly one uniquely barcoded TCR beta cDNA molecule per two T cells in model experiments. Age-related changes in TCR beta repertoire diversity were measured in the study by deep sequencing normalized with unique cDNA molecular identifiers. Donors of different ages were randomly distributed across sequencing lanes to avoid experimental bias. For two donors (one aged 18 to 30 and one aged 80 or older), the study analyzed two additional independent replicas of 1 million unique cDNA reads from the same blood draw. The donors were divided into four age groups: young (average around 15 years), middle-aged (about 39), aged (about 56) and long-lived (around 87).

At the junction V is shortened by 0 bases and J by 9 bases, with 12 bases in between. Including cysteine and phenylalanine, the CDR3 has 13 amino acids. Here the CDR3 DNA is all that survives: 39 bases in frame from base 1. CDR1 is given as GTSNPN and CDR2 as SVGIG, both from the germline V gene (reference sequence). Only one count was recorded for this clonotype. Its antigen is unknown. No per-base quality is available; no much larger clone lies one base away. Weak support is all one read offers. The library was generated by 5' RACE. The sequencer listed for this sample is Illumina HiSeq 2500. A second roughly 6 to 12 cycle PCR used a sample-barcoded 5' primer and a J-beta primer mix. A template-switch 5' adaptor carrying 12 random nucleotides introduced a unique molecular identifier onto each TCR beta cDNA molecule. Each sample yielded at least 2.5 million CDR3-containing paired-end reads. First-strand cDNA was synthesized from all RNA with the Mint cDNA synthesis kit, primed by a TRBC-specific oligonucleotide. Following uracil-DNA glycosylase treatment, all cDNA underwent a first 18-cycle PCR with the universal primers M1SS and BC2_uni_R. As for the original processing: Each sample was normalized by randomly selecting 1 million high-quality reads, each carrying a distinct molecular identifier. Reads sharing molecular identifiers were discarded rather than binned into consensus sequences. MiTCR, with a Q25 quality threshold and the strictest error-elimination algorithm, was used for CDR3 identification, clonotype clustering and error correction. A nonparametric unseen species model with Euler transformation was used to estimate lower-bound total TCR beta diversity. The public sequencing data were trimmed at Q25 with fastp and processed into clonotypes with MiXCR by TCRdb, which kept only in-frame beta chains. Rows are unified per CDR3 protein, each entry keeping the most common DNA and genes. The V and J calls reflect TCRdb's pipeline rather than the authors' work. The sample yields around 850,000 distinct CDR3 sequences; 30% to 45% were counted once. The biggest ten clones account for about an eighth of the sample.

Findings and caveats that apply to the study as a whole: Estimates of total diversity from one million sequenced T cells were regarded as lower bounds and underestimates. Because the CMV infection status of the donors was unknown, age-related changes in expanded clonotypes may potentially have been confounded. Compared with the aged group, the long-lived group had more naive CD4+ T cells, fewer expanded clones and increased TCR diversity, a pattern suggesting age selection. Because profiling used bulk unsorted PBMCs, naive and antigen-experienced compartments could not be compared conclusively. Observed TCR beta diversity per million T cells fell roughly linearly with age, and a significant reduction was already apparent by age about 36. The percentage of naive T cells measured by flow cytometry correlated strongly with observed TCR beta diversity.

The approximately 41 donors, aged about 6 to 100 years, were systemically healthy Caucasian individuals from Russia. Approximately 11 milliliters of peripheral blood were drawn from each donor into EDTA-treated Vacutainer tubes. Ficoll-Paque density-gradient centrifugation was used to isolate PBMCs, with at least 6.5 million obtained per sample. Trizol reagent was used to extract total RNA from PBMCs, with at least 5 micrograms per sample. For every donor, an aliquot of PBMCs went through flow cytometry to measure the percentages of naive CD45RAhigh/CD27high T cells. Specimen: blood. This sequence was found in a young man in good health. The sequence links TRBV30 to TRBJ2-1; the D call is tentative, TRBD1 or TRBD2, as each matches 5 bases. Read as DNA, the sequence is TGTGCCTGGAGTGTATTAAATGGGGGTGAGCAGTTCTTC. Translated, it gives CAWSVLNGGEQFF.